A selection of T cell receptor beta chains follows, all from one sample in a study of CD8+CD57+ T cells in acquired aplastic anemia. TCRdb independently ran MiXCR on the reads; one entry per CDR3 protein. This table holds some 44,000 distinct CDR3 sequences, 65% to 70% found once. Sequenced: sorted CD4+, CD8+, or CD8+CD57+ T cells (not recorded which) from PBMCs. Source of these receptors: a human donor in good health, serving as a control. Each CDR3 is given with its conserved first and last residue. The D gene is left open where the match is weak. Some rows mark clone size as missing; the rest say once, few, many or name a class of expanded clone.

clone_size d_call j_call v_call cdr3_aa cdr3_nt
- TRBD1 TRBJ1-1 TRBV10-1 CASSETDRGTEAFF TGCGCCAGCAGTGAAACGGACAGGGGCACTGAAGCTTTCTTT
medium-sized - TRBJ2-5 TRBV7-9 CASSQLQETQYF TGTGCCAGCAGCCAGCTACAAGAGACCCAGTACTTC
- - TRBJ1-2 TRBV12-3/TRBV12-4 CASSFSAYGYTF TGTGCCAGCAGTTTCAGCGCCTACGGCTACACCTTC
- - TRBJ1-5 TRBV4-1 CASSHHQGGDQPQHF TGCGCCAGCAGCCACCACCAGGGCGGAGATCAGCCCCAGCATTTT
few TRBD1 TRBJ1-2 TRBV24-1 CATSPTGDWYGYTF TGTGCCACCAGTCCGACAGGGGATTGGTATGGCTACACCTTC
once - TRBJ1-1 TRBV9 CASSVAYRERTSNTEAFF TGTGCCAGCAGCGTAGCCTACAGGGAAAGGACCTCTAACACTGAAGCTTTCTTT
few - TRBJ1-2 TRBV6-5 CASRYTERDGYTF TGTGCCAGCAGGTACACAGAAAGAGATGGCTACACCTTC
few - TRBJ2-1 TRBV25-1 CASSGHREYNEQFF TGTGCCAGCAGTGGCCACAGGGAATACAATGAGCAGTTCTTC
medium-sized - TRBJ2-7 TRBV7-2 CASSLYTGSDEQYF TGTGCCAGCAGCTTATATACAGGGAGCGACGAGCAGTACTTC
once - TRBJ1-1 TRBV19 CASGDRRNTEAFF TGTGCCAGTGGTGACAGGAGGAACACTGAAGCTTTCTTT